What follows is one TCR beta chain and its context. Its antigen is still unknown. The input lacks base qualities; no much larger clone sits a single base away. The donors were roughly 40 Caucasian individuals from Russia, aged 6 to 90 years, who were systemically healthy. Each donor gave 9 to 10 milliliters of peripheral blood, collected into EDTA-treated Vacutainer tubes. PBMCs were isolated by Ficoll-Paque density-gradient centrifugation, with at least 6 million obtained per sample. Total RNA, at least 6 micrograms per sample, was extracted from PBMCs with Trizol reagent. Naive CD45RAhigh/CD27high T cell percentages were measured by flow cytometry on a PBMC aliquot from every donor. Receptors were amplified or captured by 5' RACE. Instrument used: Illumina HiSeq 2500. The second PCR ran for roughly 7 to 11 cycles and used a J-beta primer mix along with a sample-barcoded 5' primer. A unique molecular identifier was introduced onto each TCR beta cDNA molecule by a template-switch 5' adaptor carrying 12 random nucleotides. Each sample yielded at least 2.5 million CDR3-containing paired-end reads. First-strand cDNA synthesis was performed from all RNA using the Mint cDNA synthesis kit, with priming by a TRBC-specific oligonucleotide. All cDNA was treated with uracil-DNA glycosylase and then went through a first 18-cycle PCR with the universal primers M1SS and BC2_uni_R. From the authors' description of their analysis: For normalization, 1 million high-quality reads, each with a distinct molecular identifier, were randomly selected from each sample. Reads sharing molecular identifiers were discarded rather than binned into consensus sequences. MiTCR, with a Q25 quality threshold and the strictest error-elimination algorithm, was used for CDR3 identification, clonotype clustering and error correction. A nonparametric unseen species model with Euler transformation was used to estimate a lower bound on total TCR beta diversity. The public reads were reprocessed in TCRdb via fastp at Q25 and MiXCR, keeping in-frame beta chains. Entries are consolidated by CDR3 protein sequence, retaining the most common genes and DNA. For this entry, the V and J calls and clone size follow TCRdb and not the study's own pipeline. For this sample there are around 1.5 million distinct CDR3 sequences; around 42% appear just once. The biggest ten clones account for approximately 7.9% of the sample.

This entry comes from a study of blood T cells in healthy people across ages (dated by TCRdb to between 2015 and 2017). Concerning the study at large: In model experiments, template switching captured roughly one uniquely barcoded TCR beta cDNA molecule for every two T cells. Age-related changes in TCR beta repertoire diversity were measured in the study by deep sequencing normalized with unique cDNA molecular identifiers. The donors were split into four age groups: young (average about 16 years), middle-aged (around 40), aged (about 62) and long-lived (more than 80). To avoid experimental bias, donors of different ages were spread randomly across the sequencing lanes. For two donors (one aged 18 to 30 and one aged 80 or older), the study analyzed two additional independent replicas of 1 million unique cDNA reads from the same blood draw.

Overall study outcomes, separate from this receptor: Donor CMV infection status was unknown, potentially confounding age-related changes in expanded clonotypes. The long-lived group showed more naive CD4+ T cells, fewer expanded clones and increased TCR diversity than the aged group, suggesting age selection. The percentage of naive T cells measured by flow cytometry correlated strongly with observed TCR beta diversity. Because profiling used bulk unsorted PBMCs, naive and antigen-experienced compartments could not be compared conclusively. As age increased, observed TCR beta diversity per million T cells dropped in a roughly linear way, and a significant reduction was already evident by age approximately 40. Estimates of total diversity from one million sequenced T cells were regarded as lower bounds and underestimates.

Material for sequencing was blood. This TCR was recovered from a woman younger than 30 in good health.

The nucleotide sequence is TGTGCCAGCAGCCCCTCGTCGACAGGGGAAGGGATGGCCAGTGGCTACACCTTC. Translated, this gives CASSPSSTGEGMASGYTF. The chain links TRBV5-5 with TRBJ1-2, with 8 central nucleotides matching TRBD1. Unmatched junction bases come to 21, with V trimmed by 4 bases and J by 7 bases. Taken from the germline V gene (reference sequence), the CDR1 and CDR2 loops are SGHKS and YYEKEE. From the cysteine through the phenylalanine, the CDR3 covers 18 amino acids. Only the CDR3 DNA is retained, 54 bases long and in frame from the first base.